Following are 10 T cell receptor beta chains from one sample sequenced in a study of Tregs in tolerant kidney transplant recipients. Generated by immunoSEQ multiplex PCR, the TCRdb table keeps only in-frame clones and is missing some. The repertoire consists of around 63,000 clones, with 70% to 90% occurring once and the leading ten covering 2.1%. The input for sequencing was Tregs from blood, taken before the transplant. The receptor set was obtained from a human donor who received a combined kidney and bone marrow transplant.

V usage is TRBV6-6 and J usage is TRBJ1-4; D remains unclear. The germline CDR1 and CDR2 sequences are MNHNY and SVGAGI (reference sequence). The CDR3 runs 14 residues. Trimming took 3 bases from V and 4 from J, leaving 9 bases between them. The CDR3 nucleotides are TGTGCCAGCAGTTATCCTGGGAGTAATGAAAAACTGTTTTTT. As protein: CASSYPGSNEKLFF.

J is TRBJ1-1 and V is TRBV7-9; TRBD1 matches 9 bases. The CDR3 loop spans 15 amino acids. The V segment lost 1 base and the J segment 5 bases; nucleotides outside the gene matches: 5. In germline, CDR1 is SEHNR, CDR2 FQNEAQ (reference sequence). The CDR3 nucleotides read TGTGCCAGCAGCTTAGAGAGACAGGGGGGTACTGAAGCTTTCTTT. It translates to CASSLERQGGTEAFF.

On this clone: The same CDR3 is also encoded by other DNA sequences in this sample. This chain connects TRBV5-1 to TRBJ2-1; D unclear. CDR3 length: 12 amino acids. Germline V gene sequence: CDR1 SGHRS, CDR2 YFSETQ. Trimming removed 0 bases at V and 6 bases at J, with 4 bases between. The DNA for the CDR3 is TGCGCCAGCAGCTTGGGGGGCAATGAGCAGTTCTTC. Its translation: CASSLGGNEQFF.

There are a few counts of this clone. The chain employs TRBV5-6 and TRBJ2-1; unclear D gene. The CDR3 runs to 13 residues. V was trimmed by 10 bases and J by 0 bases, leaving 11 bases between them. CDR1 SGHDT and CDR2 YYEEEE come from the germline V gene. The CDR3 sequence is CAGGSRSYNEQFF. DNA of the CDR3: TGTGCCGGCGGCTCCCGCTCCTACAATGAGCAGTTCTTC. The full variable domain, in which reference TRBV5-6 and TRBJ2-1 provide the parts outside the CDR3, is DAGVTQSPTHLIKTRGQQVTLRCSPKSGHDTVSWYQQALGQGPQFIFQYYEEEERQRGNFPDRFSGHQFPNYSSELNVNALLLGDSALYLCAGGSRSYNEQFFGPGTRLTVL.

The gene calls are TRBV11-2 and TRBJ1-3; tentatively, D is TRBD1 (5 bases). Germline assignment: CDR1 SGHAT and CDR2 FQNNGV. V was clipped by 2 bases and J by 2 bases, with 10 bases between them. The CDR3 has 15 amino acids. CDR3 in amino acids: CASSLSGTAGNTIYF. The CDR3, as DNA: TGTGCCAGCAGCTTAAGTGGGACTGCTGGAAACACCATATATTTT.

The rearrangement links TRBV5-1 to TRBJ1-1, with D possibly TRBD1 on 6 matching bases. The germline gives CDR1 SGHRS, CDR2 YFSETQ. There are 14 residues in the CDR3. Deletions cut 5 bases from V and 4 bases from J, with 15 bases between. CDR3 sequence (DNA): TGCGCCAGCAGACCCACAGGGTATGGCACTGAAGCTTTCTTT. Encoded protein: CASRPTGYGTEAFF.

This clone is a singleton in its sample. The CDR3 loop reads CASSVESQGSLGNTIYF. CDR3 bases: TGTGCCAGCAGCGTAGAAAGCCAGGGATCCCTTGGAAACACCATATATTTT. The J gene is TRBJ1-3, the V gene TRBV9, with TRBD1 as a possible D gene (5 bases). The CDR3 is made up of 17 amino acids. Germline assignment: CDR1 SGDLS and CDR2 YYNGEE. Trimming removed 0 bases from V and 3 bases from J, with 16 bases in between.

This clone was recorded only once. The junction shows a germline mismatch at one end, possibly a read error. This sample includes further DNA sequences coding for the same CDR3. This rearrangement joins TRBV7-6 to TRBJ2-1; the match to TRBD2 covers 14 bases. The CDR3 covers 21 residues. CDR1 is SGHVS and CDR2 is FNYEAQ in the germline V gene. The DNA for the CDR3 is TGTGCCAGCAGCCGGACTAGCGGGGGGCAGCTTACTCCTATCGCCTACAACGAGCAGTTCTTC. It specifies CASSRTSGGQLTPIAYNEQFF. Supplemented by reference TRBV7-6 and TRBJ2-1, the full variable domain reads GAGVSQSPRYKVTKRGQDVALRCDPISGHVSLYWYRQALGQGPEFLTYFNYEAQQDKSGLPNDRFSAERPEGSISTLTIQRTEQRDSAMYRCASSRTSGGQLTPIAYNEQFFGPGTRLTVL.

The rearrangement links TRBV5-1 to TRBJ2-7; 9 nucleotides align to TRBD2. V was clipped by 0 bases and J by 2 bases; unmatched bases: 3. The CDR3 loop spans 15 amino acids. Germline V gene data show CDR1 as SGHRS and CDR2 as YFSETQ. The CDR3 region has the DNA TGCGCCAGCAGCTTGGGTGCTAGCGGGACCTACGAGCAGTACTTC. Amino acids: CASSLGASGTYEQYF.

This sequence joins TRBV7-7 and TRBJ2-5; TRBD2 is a possible D gene (5 bases). The CDR3 is 15 amino acids. V dropped 6 bases and J dropped 1 base, with 15 bases sitting between them. CDR1 is SSHAT and CDR2 is FNYEAQ in the germline V gene (reference sequence). CDR3 residues: CASRDLGSLQETQYF. Written as DNA, the CDR3 is TGTGCCAGCAGGGACCTGGGGAGCCTCCAAGAGACCCAGTACTTC.